These T cell receptor beta chains were read from a single sample in a study of vaccination and CD4 T cells after COVID-19. MiXCR, applied by TCRdb to the PCR reads, yields one record per CDR3 protein. The sample holds tens of thousands of distinct CDR3 sequences, 60% to 80% seen once. Antigens for these TCRs are unknown. Sequencing was performed on CD4+ T cells from blood, cultured in vitro, taken after SARS-CoV-2 vaccination. The receptors here all came from a human donor who received a COVID-19 vaccine. Each CDR3 is given with its conserved first and last residue. D genes are given only for firm matches. Some rows have no size entry. The others give once, few or many, or a class for an expanded clone.

D	V	size	length	J	DNA	CDR3
TRBD1	TRBV15	few	16	TRBJ2-3	TGTGCCACCAGCAGAGATTTGGGGACAGGCACAGATACGCAGTATTTT	CATSRDLGTGTDTQYF
TRBD1	TRBV20-1	.	14	TRBJ2-7	TGCAGTGCTGACCGGGACAGGGGGCCGAGGGAGCAGTACTTC	CSADRDRGPREQYF
.	TRBV12-3/TRBV12-4	few	15	TRBJ1-2	TGTGCCAGCATCATGGACGCCGCCGCTAACTATGGCTACACCTTC	CASIMDAAANYGYTF
TRBD1	TRBV24-1	.	14	TRBJ2-3	TGTGCCTCTCGGGACAGGGGAGGCACAGATACGCAGTATTTT	CASRDRGGTDTQYF
TRBD1	TRBV6-4	.	13	TRBJ2-2	TGTGCCAGCTCCCGGGACAGATACGGGGAGCTGTTTTTT	CASSRDRYGELFF
.	TRBV25-1	.	12	TRBJ2-3	TGTGCCAGCGCGAGGAGCACAGATACGCAGTATTTT	CASARSTDTQYF
TRBD1	TRBV19	.	15	TRBJ2-5	TGTGCCAGTAGTGTATCCGGGACAGGGATGGAGACCCAGTACTTC	CASSVSGTGMETQYF
.	TRBV7-9	.	14	TRBJ1-4	TGTGCCAGCAGCTTTTATTCAACTAATGAAAAACTGTTTTTT	CASSFYSTNEKLFF
.	TRBV12-3/TRBV12-4	.	12	TRBJ2-5	TGTGCCAGCAGACCCGGGGACGGGGCCCAGTACTTC	CASRPGDGAQYF
TRBD1	TRBV20-1	.	13	TRBJ1-3	TGCAGTGCTTGGGACAGGGAGGGAAACACCATATATTTT	CSAWDREGNTIYF
.	TRBV6-1	.	15	TRBJ1-3	TGTGCCAGCATGTTAGGCAGACTCTCTGGAAACACCATATATTTT	CASMLGRLSGNTIYF
.	TRBV12-3/TRBV12-4	.	16	TRBJ1-3	TGTGCCAGCAGTTTAATCGGACGGAGCTCTGGAAACACCATATATTTT	CASSLIGRSSGNTIYF
.	TRBV30	.	15	TRBJ2-5	TGTGCCTGGAGAGGGTCTGCGGGGTCGTTGGAGACCCAGTACTTC	CAWRGSAGSLETQYF
.	TRBV20-1	.	12	TRBJ2-3	TGCAGTGCTAGAGAGGGGCCAGATACGCAGTATTTT	CSAREGPDTQYF
.	TRBV5-6	.	12	TRBJ1-1	TGTGCCAGCAGCAGCCCAGGAGTCGTGGCTTTCTTT	CASSSPGVVAFF
.	TRBV10-1	.	13	TRBJ1-5	TGCGCCAGCTCCAGGGACACGGGGGGGCCCCAGCATTTT	CASSRDTGGPQHF
TRBD1	TRBV20-1	.	16	TRBJ1-5	TGCAGTGCTAGAGACCCGACAGGGAATAGCAATCAGCCCCAGCATTTT	CSARDPTGNSNQPQHF
.	TRBV19	.	15	TRBJ1-5	TGTGCCAGTAGTATAGGGGGGCGAAGCAATCAGCCCCAGCATTTT	CASSIGGRSNQPQHF
TRBD1	TRBV25-1	.	14	TRBJ1-2	TGTGCCAGCAGCACAGGGGGCGTACTGAGAGGCTACACCTTC	CASSTGGVLRGYTF
.	TRBV19	.	14	TRBJ2-7	TGTGCCAGTAGTATAGATCACAACCAGTACGAGCAGTACTTC	CASSIDHNQYEQYF
TRBD1	TRBV7-2	once	13	TRBJ1-1	TGTGCCAGCGGGGCAGTGTCGACAGGGACAGCTTTCTTT	CASGAVSTGTAFF
TRBD2	TRBV7-8	.	21	TRBJ2-1	TGTGCCAGCAGCTTATGGTCAGTAGGGACAAGGACTAGCTGGGTGGGAAATGAGCAGTTCTTC	CASSLWSVGTRTSWVGNEQFF
.	TRBV4-1	.	14	TRBJ2-3	TGCGCCAGCAGCCAAGATCAGTCAGGGATGACGCAGTATTTT	CASSQDQSGMTQYF
.	TRBV19	.	13	TRBJ1-6	TGTGCCAGTAGTATGCTAAGTGGTTCACCCCTCCACTTT	CASSMLSGSPLHF
.	TRBV24-1	few	14	TRBJ1-2	TGTGCCACCAGTGATTCCAGATCCCTCTATGGCTACACCTTC	CATSDSRSLYGYTF
.	TRBV6-1	.	15	TRBJ2-1	TGTGCCAGCAGTGAAGGGGCTAGCGTCTACAATGAGCAGTTCTTC	CASSEGASVYNEQFF
.	TRBV19	.	15	TRBJ1-3	TGTGCCAGTAGTACGGACACAACCTCTGGAAACACCATATATTTT	CASSTDTTSGNTIYF
TRBD2	TRBV6-5	.	17	TRBJ2-5	TGTGCCAGCAGTTACTCCGGGGTAGCGGGGGGACAAGAGACCCAGTACTTC	CASSYSGVAGGQETQYF
.	TRBV7-9	.	15	TRBJ2-1	TGTGCCAGCAGCTTTCATCGGGGCCCCCCGGATGAGCAGTTCTTC	CASSFHRGPPDEQFF
.	TRBV24-1	.	15	TRBJ1-2	TGTGCCACCAGTGATTTCAGGACACTCGGAGGTGGCTACACCTTC	CATSDFRTLGGGYTF
TRBD2	TRBV7-9	.	15	TRBJ2-3	TGTGCCAGCAGCTACGTTAGCGGGATCACAGATACGCAGTATTTT	CASSYVSGITDTQYF
.	TRBV5-1	.	13	TRBJ1-1	TGCGCCAGCAGCTTGGCCGCGTGGGCTGAAGCTTTCTTT	CASSLAAWAEAFF
.	TRBV20-1	.	11	TRBJ2-3	TGCAGTGCTAGCAGCACAGATACGCAGTATTTT	CSASSTDTQYF